The T cell receptor (beta chain) described here comes from a study of shared clonotypes between healthy human individuals. On the study more broadly: Three CD4 naive, three CD4 memory, two CD8 naive and one CD8 memory plate were used per donor.

200 to 250 ng DNA, tens of thousands of T cell genomes, went into each sorted-subset replicate PCR. Assay: immunoSEQ multiplex PCR; the TCRdb copy retains only in-frame clones and omits some. The sample lists some 2,100,000 clones, 85% to 95% occurring once. CDR3 length: 20 amino acids. Deletions cut 3 bases from V and 0 bases from J, with 24 bases between. Germline V gives CDR1 KGHSH, CDR2 LQKENI. In the case of this clone: Its antigen is not identified.

General study points: In general, naive subsets displayed greater estimated richness than memory subsets did.

It was CD45RO-negative cells, positively selected for CCR7, that made up naive CD8 cells, with terminally differentiated effector memory CD45RA+ cells excluded. The clonotype comes from a man aged 18 to 30 in good health. Some clones in this sample may be carry-over from other donors' samples. This chain uses TRBV18 with TRBJ1-5; TRBD1 might be the D (6 bases). The sample consisted of naive CD8+ T cells from PBMCs. For the CDR3, the DNA is TGTGCCAGCTCACCGGCAACGCTCCAGGGGTTGACGTATAGCAATCAGCCCCAGCATTTT. Residues: CASSPATLQGLTYSNQPQHF.